These T cell receptor beta chains were read from a single sample in a study of shared clonotypes between healthy human individuals. The table came from immunoSEQ multiplex PCR; TCRdb's copy has only in-frame clones and leaves some out. Of roughly 2.5 million clones listed, around 94% are singletons. Input material: naive CD4+ T cells sorted from blood. The receptors shown here come from a man aged 18 to 30 in good health. CDR3s leave out the opening cysteine and the closing phenylalanine or tryptophan.

V,J,CDR3
TRBV7-9,TRBJ2-7,ASSPTRGEQS
TRBV25-1,TRBJ2-1,ASSVPGLAANEQF
TRBV27,TRBJ2-3,ASSSRTSGTDTQY
TRBV2,TRBJ1-2,ASSRKRQDYGYT
TRBV7-2,TRBJ2-5,ASSPRTSGGYETQY
TRBV29-1,TRBJ2-2,SVAGLAANTGELF
TRBV18,TRBJ2-1,ASSPSGGSYNEQF
TRBV30,TRBJ1-2,AWRVGGGYT
TRBV7-8,TRBJ1-1,ASSLIQGGAEAF
TRBV6-1,TRBJ1-4,ASSGTGTWPEKLF
TRBV5-1,TRBJ1-1,ASSLVGPGARTEAF
TRBV6-1,TRBJ1-5,ASSEGWQPQH
TRBV6-1,TRBJ1-1,ASSFSTGGETEAF
TRBV6-5,TRBJ2-5,ASSYGGVAETQY
TRBV7-2,TRBJ1-2,ASSLALVTGYGYT
TRBV9,TRBJ2-2,ASSPRTVTGELF
TRBV5-6,TRBJ1-1,ASSRPGTEAF
TRBV7-8,TRBJ2-3,ASSLAGGPPDTQY
TRBV5-8,TRBJ2-7,ASSLGPGYEQY
TRBV25-1,TRBJ1-4,ASSIIQNEKLF
TRBV10-3,TRBJ1-1,ASRQGVTEAF
TRBV18,TRBJ2-7,ASSPLVRLDSYEQY
TRBV2,TRBJ1-1,ASSVYRVGFGEAF
TRBV29-1,TRBJ2-1,SVVGQAQPNEQF
TRBV9,TRBJ1-6,ASSSFYRDSGSSPLH
TRBV10-3,TRBJ1-2,AISESTGGRYGYT
TRBV6-5,TRBJ1-1,ASSYGGGSTEAF
TRBV10-3,TRBJ2-3,AISAGGTDTQY
TRBV7-9,TRBJ1-1,ASKNEMTGGSTEAF
TRBV4-3,TRBJ2-3,ASSREGAANTDTQY
TRBV5-5,TRBJ2-5,ASSRWTMETQY
TRBV28,TRBJ2-5,ASSLSPSGYQETQY
TRBV5-1,TRBJ2-3,ASSGGQNTQY
TRBV19,TRBJ1-5,ASEGRTGGDQPQH
TRBV7-9,TRBJ2-3,ASSLPQHTDTQY
TRBV18,TRBJ1-5,ASSPQTGVGLVQPQH
TRBV11-2,TRBJ2-7,ASSLVWGSEQY
TRBV9,TRBJ2-5,ASSVRLGETQY
TRBV4-1,TRBJ1-4,ASSQLGTGEDEKLF
TRBV10-3,TRBJ2-5,AIKVRQGETQY
TRBV6-1,TRBJ1-3,ASSELINTIY
TRBV19,TRBJ1-2,ASSSTGGGNYGYT
TRBV14,TRBJ1-6,ASSRQINSPLH
TRBV10-3,TRBJ2-5,AISGTGTETQY
TRBV7-9,TRBJ2-5,ASSRRDSSQETQY